Described below is a single TCR beta chain sequence and its context. The antigen is undetermined. The CDR3 runs 13 residues. Germline loops: CDR1 SGHRS, CDR2 YFSETQ. J was trimmed by 5 bases and V by 0 bases; bases with no gene match: 2. The data belong to a study of cytomegalovirus exposure and HLA in healthy donors. General study points: An ancestry cluster, one associated with Asian ancestry, reportedly showed fewer N-insertions than the approximately 700-donor mean in a later analysis. Highly shared sequence variants in one cluster were likely a sequencing artifact.

60 Vbeta and 13 Jbeta primers were used in PCR. Clones were sequenced by immunoSEQ multiplex PCR, and TCRdb holds only the in-frame ones, with some missing. Of about 190,000 clones in the sample, roughly 77% are singletons; the top ten hold about 1.6%. The V call is TRBV5-1, the J call TRBJ2-7; 7 bases align to TRBD1. Sequenced: PBMCs. This TCR derives from a woman aged 45-65 years in good health and CMV-seronegative. The CDR3 DNA sequence: TGCGCCAGCAGCTTGGGCAGGGGGAACGAGCAGTACTTC. The encoded protein is CASSLGRGNEQYF. Together with reference TRBV5-1 and TRBJ2-7, the CDR3 gives the full variable domain: KAGVTQTPRYLIKTRGQQVTLSCSPISGHRSVSWYQQTPGQGLQFLFEYFSETQRNKGNFPGRFSGRQFSNSRSEMNVSTLELGDSALYLCASSLGRGNEQYFGPGTRLTVT.